Listed here are 15 T cell receptor beta chains from one sample, sequenced in a study of T cells in Graves' hyperthyroidism and ophthalmopathy. From RNA transcripts, TCR beta CDR3 regions were amplified. The HTBI set primed first-round TCR CDR3 RT-PCR. Each CDR3 protein gets one entry after TCRdb re-called the multiplex PCR reads with MiXCR. Of some 400,000 distinct CDR3 sequences in the sample, 19% are singletons; the top ten hold 3.7%. The sample was blood. These TCRs come from a young woman with Graves' hyperthyroidism.

This clonotype was observed at least ten times. This sequence joins TRBV4-1 and TRBJ1-5, with TRBD1 as a possible D gene (5 bases). The V end lost 0 bases, the J end lost 6 bases, and 15 bases lay between the germline ends. Germline V lookup: CDR1 MGHRA, CDR2 YSYEKL. The length of the CDR3 is 16 residues. CDR3 loop: CASSQDWGQGTQPQHF. CDR3 in DNA: TGCGCCAGCAGCCAAGATTGGGGCCAGGGAACTCAGCCCCAGCATTTT.

This clonotype showed up many times. This rearrangement joins TRBV7-9 to TRBJ1-2; the D is unclear. Germline loops: CDR1 SEHNR, CDR2 FQNEAQ (reference sequence). V lost 1 base to trimming and J lost 4 bases, with 7 bases between them. The CDR3 loop spans 13 amino acids. CDR3 nucleotides: TGTGCCAGCAGCTTAGGGAGTCCCTATGGCTACACCTTC. Its translation: CASSLGSPYGYTF.

This clonotype was recorded at least ten times. This chain uses TRBV24-1 with TRBJ1-1; D unresolved. CDR3 length equals 13 residues. V was pared by 4 bases and J by 11 bases, with 16 bases between. CDR1 is KGHDR, CDR2 SFDVKD, per germline. CDR3 nucleotide sequence: TGTGCCACCAGTGACCCCCGGCTCCCGAATGCTTTCTTT. Residues: CATSDPRLPNAFF.

This clonotype was counted many times. The V and J genes are TRBV20-1 and TRBJ1-1; 9 bases map to TRBD1. The CDR3 totals 13 residues. Per germline, CDR1 DFQATT and CDR2 SNEGSKA (reference sequence). Trimming took 3 bases from V and 4 from J; bases not matched to a gene: 3. CDR3 bases: TGCAGTGCTAGCGACAGGGGGGGCACTGAAGCTTTCTTT. It is translated as CSASDRGGTEAFF.

The table lists this clonotype with many counts. The chain uses TRBV7-8 and TRBJ1-1, with a tentative D call TRBD1 (5 bases). V shed 3 bases and J shed 0 bases, with 14 bases lying between them. Germline assignment: CDR1 SGHVS and CDR2 FQNEAQ. The CDR3 loop spans 16 amino acids. DNA for the CDR3: TGTGCCAGCAGCTTTCGGGGGGGTGAGATGAACACTGAAGCTTTCTTT. Protein sequence: CASSFRGGEMNTEAFF. The whole variable domain, remainder taken from reference TRBV7-8 and TRBJ1-1, is GAGVSQSPRYKVAKRGQDVALRCDPISGHVSLFWYQQALGQGPEFLTYFQNEAQLDKSGLPSDRFFAERPEGSVSTLKIQRTQQEDSAVYLCASSFRGGEMNTEAFFGQGTRLTVV.

CDR3: CASGLSRQGIQPQHF. The CDR3 nucleotides are TGTGCTAGTGGTTTGTCACGACAGGGGATTCAGCCCCAGCATTTT. The V call is TRBV12-5, the J call TRBJ1-5, with 8 bases that match TRBD1. CDR1 is LGHNT, CDR2 FRNRAP, per germline. V trimming: 2 bases; J trimming: 6 bases; junction bases outside the gene matches: 6. CDR3 length: 15 residues. The whole variable domain, remainder taken from reference TRBV12-5 and TRBJ1-5, is DARVTQTPRHKVTEMGQEVTMRCQPILGHNTVFWYRQTMMQGLELLAYFRNRAPLDDSGMPKDRFSAEMPDATLATLKIQPSEPRDSAVYFCASGLSRQGIQPQHFGDGTRLSIL.

The chain recombines TRBV2 with TRBJ2-7, with unresolved D. Trimming removed 7 bases from V and 0 bases from J, with 16 bases in between. Germline assignment: CDR1 SNHLY and CDR2 FYNNEI. This CDR3 comprises 15 residues. CDR3 sequence (DNA): TGTGCCAGCATCGCGGACCCCTGGAGCTCCTACGAGCAGTACTTC. Translation: CASIADPWSSYEQYF.

This clonotype was detected many times. The V and J genes are TRBV6-2 or TRBV6-3 and TRBJ1-5; 7 nucleotides agree with TRBD1. CDR3 size: 14 residues. From germline, CDR1 is MNHEY and CDR2 SVGEGT. With 4 bases clipped from V and 4 bases from J, the junction kept 4 bases outside the gene matches. CDR3 protein: CASSWGTENQPQHF. The DNA of the CDR3 is TGTGCCAGCAGTTGGGGGACAGAGAATCAGCCCCAGCATTTT.

This chain connects TRBV20-1 to TRBJ2-5, with D possibly being TRBD1 or TRBD2 (5 bases each). The length of the CDR3 is 13 residues. Trimming pared 2 bases from V and 5 bases from J, leaving 12 bases between. The germline V gene has CDR1 DFQATT and CDR2 SNEGSKA (reference sequence). The CDR3 region is CSARHGADETQYF. The CDR3 DNA reads TGCAGTGCTAGACACGGGGCGGATGAGACCCAGTACTTC.

This clonotype was seen many times. The V gene is TRBV2, the J gene TRBJ1-1, with D hard to call. Per the germline V gene, CDR1 is SNHLY and CDR2 is FYNNEI. The V end lost 9 bases, the J end lost 1 base, and 12 bases lay between the germline ends. The CDR3 has 13 amino acids. CDR3 in DNA: TGTGCCAGGGCCCGGCCTCCGAACACTGAAGCTTTCTTT. As protein: CARARPPNTEAFF.

Points on this clonotype: Lacking the conserved final phenylalanine or tryptophan, this CDR3 likely reflects a read error. The chain combines TRBV11-2 with TRBJ1-1; D gene ambiguous. This CDR3 region has 16 residues. V dropped 0 bases and J dropped 5 bases, with 16 bases sitting between them. Germline loops: CDR1 SGHAT, CDR2 FQNNGV. The CDR3 loop reads CASSLDRTTGWTEAFY. In DNA, the CDR3 is TGTGCCAGCAGCTTAGATCGGACGACGGGGTGGACTGAAGCTTTCTAT.

This clonotype has ten or more counts. The J gene is TRBJ1-1, the V gene TRBV27; D unresolved. The germline V gene has CDR1 MNHEY and CDR2 SMNVEV (reference sequence). With 4 bases removed from V and 0 bases from J, the gap between germline ends came to 9 bases. This CDR3 is built from 14 residues. In nucleotides, the CDR3 is TGTGCCAGCAGTTACACACCTATGAACACTGAAGCTTTCTTT. This translates into CASSYTPMNTEAFF.

This clonotype has at least ten counts. The chain joins TRBV5-1 to TRBJ1-2, with D perhaps matching TRBD1 (6 bases). Germline CDR1 is SGHRS and CDR2 is YFSETQ. The CDR3 covers 14 residues. Trimming left V 0 bases short and J 3 bases short, with 9 bases between. The CDR3 DNA reads TGCGCCAGCAGCTTGGTTCCAGGGGACTATGGCTACACCTTC. Amino acid sequence: CASSLVPGDYGYTF. Full variable domain (outside the CDR3, taken from reference TRBV5-1 and TRBJ1-2): KAGVTQTPRYLIKTRGQQVTLSCSPISGHRSVSWYQQTPGQGLQFLFEYFSETQRNKGNFPGRFSGRQFSNSRSEMNVSTLELGDSALYLCASSLVPGDYGYTFGSGTRLTVV.

This rearrangement joins TRBV11-1 to TRBJ1-2; no firm D call. The CDR3 is made up of 16 amino acids. Trimming stripped 4 bases from V and 3 bases from J, with 18 bases between. CDR1 is SGHAT and CDR2 is FQDESV in the germline V gene (reference sequence). CDR3 sequence reads: CASSSRHPGFDYGYTF. CDR3 DNA sequence: TGTGCCAGCAGCTCACGGCACCCGGGGTTTGACTATGGCTACACCTTC.

This clonotype was detected ten times or more. The chain links TRBV20-1 to TRBJ1-1; no firm D call. Germline CDR1 reads DFQATT; CDR2 reads SNEGSKA (reference sequence). The CDR3 is 13 residues long. Trimming took 1 base from V and 5 from J, leaving 11 bases between them. CDR3 protein: CSARADKGTEAFF. Written as DNA, the CDR3 is TGCAGTGCTAGAGCTGACAAAGGAACTGAAGCTTTCTTT.